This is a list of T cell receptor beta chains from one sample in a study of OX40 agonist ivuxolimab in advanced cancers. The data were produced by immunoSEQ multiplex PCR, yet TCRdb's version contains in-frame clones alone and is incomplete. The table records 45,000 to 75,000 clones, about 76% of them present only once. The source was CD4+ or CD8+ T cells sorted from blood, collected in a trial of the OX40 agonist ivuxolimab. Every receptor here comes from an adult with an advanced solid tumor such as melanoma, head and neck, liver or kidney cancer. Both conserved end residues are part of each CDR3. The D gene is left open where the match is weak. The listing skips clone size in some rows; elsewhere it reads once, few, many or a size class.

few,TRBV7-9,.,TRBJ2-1,CASSWDLSSYNEQFF,TGTGCCAGCAGCTGGGACCTAAGCTCCTACAATGAGCAGTTCTTC
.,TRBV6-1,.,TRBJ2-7,CASSDYYEQYF,TGTGCCAGTAGCGATTACTACGAGCAGTACTTC
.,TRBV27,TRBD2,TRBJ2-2,CASSFGLAANTGELFF,TGTGCCAGCAGTTTCGGTCTAGCGGCTAACACCGGGGAGCTGTTTTTT
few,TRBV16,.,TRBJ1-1,CASSPPTTQGNTEAFF,TGTGCCAGCAGCCCGCCGACGACACAGGGAAACACTGAAGCTTTCTTT
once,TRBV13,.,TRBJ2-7,CASSLVTSLTSSYEQYF,TGTGCCAGCAGCTTAGTTACGTCACTAACCAGCTCCTACGAGCAGTACTTC
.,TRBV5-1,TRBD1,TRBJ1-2,CASSKDRGYTF,TGCGCCAGCAGCAAGGACAGGGGCTACACCTTC
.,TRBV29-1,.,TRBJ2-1,CSVHKTGTGLSYNEQFF,TGCAGCGTTCACAAAACGGGTACGGGCCTCTCCTACAATGAGCAGTTCTTC
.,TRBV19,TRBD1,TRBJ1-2,CASSPFDRANYGYTF,TGTGCCAGTAGTCCCTTCGACAGGGCCAACTATGGCTACACCTTC
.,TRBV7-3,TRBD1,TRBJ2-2,CASSLNPWTGPSGTGELFF,TGTGCCAGCAGCTTAAACCCCTGGACAGGGCCTTCGGGCACCGGGGAGCTGTTTTTT
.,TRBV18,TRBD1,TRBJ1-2,CASSERDSSNANYGYTF,TGTGCCAGCTCGGAAAGGGACAGTTCAAACGCAAACTATGGCTACACCTTC
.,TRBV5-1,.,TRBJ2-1,CASSLGTAPGNEQFF,TGCGCCAGCAGCTTGGGGACAGCCCCCGGCAATGAGCAGTTCTTC
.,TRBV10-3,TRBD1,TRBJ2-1,CAITDRGPNEQFF,TGTGCCATCACCGACAGGGGCCCCAATGAGCAGTTCTTC
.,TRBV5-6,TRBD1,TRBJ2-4,CASSPATGRNIQYF,TGTGCCAGCAGCCCTGCGACAGGGCGGAACATTCAGTACTTC
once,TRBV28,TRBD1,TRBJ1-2,CASTTGQGVYGYTF,TGTGCCAGCACCACCGGACAGGGGGTATATGGCTACACCTTC
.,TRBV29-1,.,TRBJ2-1,CSGERGSEQFF,TGCAGCGGAGAAAGGGGCAGTGAGCAGTTCTTC
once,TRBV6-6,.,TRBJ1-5,CASSYSPIGSQPQHF,TGTGCCAGCAGTTACTCCCCTATTGGAAGTCAGCCCCAGCATTTT
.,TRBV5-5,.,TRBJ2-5,CASGTWLETQYF,TGTGCCAGCGGGACGTGGCTGGAGACCCAGTACTTC
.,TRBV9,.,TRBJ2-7,CASSAEGEQYF,TGTGCCAGCAGCGCCGAAGGCGAGCAGTACTTC
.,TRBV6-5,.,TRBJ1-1,CASRDYQGKVTEAFF,TGTGCCAGCAGGGACTACCAGGGTAAGGTTACTGAAGCTTTCTTT
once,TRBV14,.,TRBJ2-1,CASSRQPPSSYNEQFF,TGTGCCAGCAGCCGCCAACCACCGAGCTCCTACAATGAGCAGTTCTTC
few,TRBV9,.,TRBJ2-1,CASSVTTYNEQFF,TGTGCCAGCAGCGTTACAACCTACAATGAGCAGTTCTTC
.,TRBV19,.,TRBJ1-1,CASIRNTEAFF,TGTGCCAGTATAAGGAACACTGAAGCTTTCTTT
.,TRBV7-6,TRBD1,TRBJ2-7,CASSPGRDRGRDEQYF,TGTGCCAGCAGCCCGGGAAGAGACAGGGGAAGGGACGAGCAGTACTTC
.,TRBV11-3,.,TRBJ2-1,CASSFEAEIYNEQFF,TGTGCCAGCAGCTTTGAAGCGGAAATCTACAATGAGCAGTTCTTC
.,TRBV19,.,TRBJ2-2,CASLTDTGELFF,TGTGCCAGTTTGACCGACACCGGGGAGCTGTTTTTT
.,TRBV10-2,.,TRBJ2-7,CASSGDTGSTQYF,TGCGCCAGCAGTGGGGACACAGGGAGCACGCAGTACTTC
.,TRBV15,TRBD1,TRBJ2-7,CATRLDRGRWEQYF,TGTGCCACCAGGCTGGACAGGGGGCGGTGGGAGCAGTACTTC
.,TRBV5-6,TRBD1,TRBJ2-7,CASSYNPGQGYEQYF,TGTGCCAGCAGCTATAACCCGGGACAGGGCTACGAGCAGTACTTC
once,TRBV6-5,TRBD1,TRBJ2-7,CASSYSGTGEGFEQYF,TGTGCCAGCAGTTATAGTGGGACAGGGGAAGGGTTCGAGCAGTACTTC
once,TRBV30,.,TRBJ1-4,CAWSSPRRGSEKLFF,TGTGCCTGGAGCTCCCCGAGGAGAGGTAGTGAAAAACTGTTTTTT
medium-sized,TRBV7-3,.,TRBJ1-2,CASSLHRNSGYTF,TGTGCCAGCAGCTTGCACAGAAACTCAGGCTACACCTTC
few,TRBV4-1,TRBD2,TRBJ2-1,CASRTYPGTSGISYNEQFF,TGCGCCAGCAGAACATACCCGGGGACTAGCGGGATCTCCTACAATGAGCAGTTCTTC
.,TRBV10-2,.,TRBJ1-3,CASSEPGSGNTIYF,TGCGCCAGCAGTGAACCAGGCTCTGGAAACACCATATATTTT
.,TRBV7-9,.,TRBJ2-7,CASSLRTLNSYEQYF,TGTGCCAGCAGCTTAAGGACACTCAACTCCTACGAGCAGTACTTC
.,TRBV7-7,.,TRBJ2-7,CASSSGPSYEQYF,TGTGCTAGCAGCTCAGGTCCTTCCTACGAGCAGTACTTC
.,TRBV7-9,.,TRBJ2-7,CASSRTDYEQYF,TGTGCCAGCAGCCGGACTGACTACGAGCAGTACTTC
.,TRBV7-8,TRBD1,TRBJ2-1,CASSFTGTGGVNEQFF,TGTGCCAGCAGCTTTACCGGGACAGGGGGGGTTAATGAGCAGTTCTTC
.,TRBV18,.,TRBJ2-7,CASSLSYEQYF,TGTGCCAGCTCACTCTCCTACGAGCAGTACTTC
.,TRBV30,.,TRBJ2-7,CAWSLAELYEQYF,TGTGCCTGGAGTCTGGCGGAACTCTACGAGCAGTACTTC
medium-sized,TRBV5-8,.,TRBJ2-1,CASSRDLRSEQFF,TGTGCCAGCAGCAGGGACCTAAGGAGTGAGCAGTTCTTC
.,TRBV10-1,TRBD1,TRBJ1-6,CASSGWDRGHNGNSPLHF,TGCGCCAGCAGTGGATGGGACAGGGGGCATAACGGTAATTCACCCCTCCACTTT
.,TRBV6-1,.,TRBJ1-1,CASSERRLTASRAFF,TGTGCCAGCAGTGAAAGGAGACTGACAGCCTCAAGGGCTTTCTTT
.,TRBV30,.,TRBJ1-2,CAWSTWGKESTHGYTF,TGTGCCTGGAGTACGTGGGGGAAGGAATCTACGCATGGCTACACCTTC
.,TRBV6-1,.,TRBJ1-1,CASTWAGDTEAFF,TGTGCCAGCACCTGGGCAGGGGACACTGAAGCTTTCTTT
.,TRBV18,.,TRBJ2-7,CASSSSTAPYEQYF,TGTGCCAGCTCATCCTCGACGGCCCCCTACGAGCAGTACTTC
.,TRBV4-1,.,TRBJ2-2,CASSQDIAQGTGELFF,TGCGCCAGCAGCCAAGATATAGCCCAAGGCACCGGGGAGCTGTTTTTT
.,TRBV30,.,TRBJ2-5,CAWSVRGETQYF,TGTGCCTGGAGTGTACGAGGAGAGACCCAGTACTTC
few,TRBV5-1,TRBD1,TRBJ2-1,CASSFMAGTGLNNEQFF,TGCGCCAGCAGCTTTATGGCGGGGACAGGGTTGAACAATGAGCAGTTCTTC